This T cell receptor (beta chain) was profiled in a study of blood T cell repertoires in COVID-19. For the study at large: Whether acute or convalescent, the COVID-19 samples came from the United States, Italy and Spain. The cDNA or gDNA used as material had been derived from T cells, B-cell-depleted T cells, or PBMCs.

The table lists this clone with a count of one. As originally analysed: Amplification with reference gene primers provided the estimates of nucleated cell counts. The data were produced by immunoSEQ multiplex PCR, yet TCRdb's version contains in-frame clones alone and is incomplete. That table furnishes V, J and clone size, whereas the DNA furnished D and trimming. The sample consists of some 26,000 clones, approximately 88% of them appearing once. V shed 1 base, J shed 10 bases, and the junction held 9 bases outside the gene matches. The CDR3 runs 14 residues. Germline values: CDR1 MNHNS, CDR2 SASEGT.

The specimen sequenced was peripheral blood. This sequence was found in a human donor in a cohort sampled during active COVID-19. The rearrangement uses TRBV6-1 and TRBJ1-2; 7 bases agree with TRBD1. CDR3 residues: CASSEGADREDYTF. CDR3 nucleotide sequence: TGTGCCAGCAGTGAAGGTGCTGACAGGGAGGACTACACCTTC.